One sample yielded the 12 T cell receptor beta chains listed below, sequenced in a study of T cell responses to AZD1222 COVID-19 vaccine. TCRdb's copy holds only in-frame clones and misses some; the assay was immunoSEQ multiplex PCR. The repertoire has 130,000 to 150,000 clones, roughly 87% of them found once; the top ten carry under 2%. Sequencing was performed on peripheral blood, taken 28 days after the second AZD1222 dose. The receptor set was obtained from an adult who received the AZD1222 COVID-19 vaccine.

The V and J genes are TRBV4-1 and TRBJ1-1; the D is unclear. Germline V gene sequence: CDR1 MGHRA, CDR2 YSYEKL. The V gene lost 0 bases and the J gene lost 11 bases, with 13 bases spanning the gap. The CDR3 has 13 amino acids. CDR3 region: CASSQDERGEAFF. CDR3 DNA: TGCGCCAGCAGCCAAGATGAACGCGGAGAGGCTTTCTTT.

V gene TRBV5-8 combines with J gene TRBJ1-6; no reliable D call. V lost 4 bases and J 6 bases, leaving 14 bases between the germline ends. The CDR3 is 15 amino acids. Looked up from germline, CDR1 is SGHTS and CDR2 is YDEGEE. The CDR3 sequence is CASSPPVGGNSPLHF. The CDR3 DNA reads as TGTGCCAGCAGCCCCCCCGTGGGAGGTAATTCACCCCTCCACTTT.

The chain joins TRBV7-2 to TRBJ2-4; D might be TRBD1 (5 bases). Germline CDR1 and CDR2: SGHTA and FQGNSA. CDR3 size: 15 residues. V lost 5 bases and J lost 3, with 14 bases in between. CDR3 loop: CASSPGNTGKNIQYF. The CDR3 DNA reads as TGTGCCAGCAGCCCGGGCAATACAGGCAAAAACATTCAGTACTTC.

CDR3 sequence: CAWSTPDTSSYGYTF. The CDR3 bases are TGTGCCTGGAGTACCCCGGACACTTCGAGCTATGGCTACACCTTC. V gene TRBV30 combines with J gene TRBJ1-2, with a tentative D call TRBD1 (5 bases). This CDR3 has 15 amino acids. Germline V gives CDR1 GTSNPN, CDR2 SVGIG (reference sequence). The V end was cut by 2 bases, the J end by 4 bases, with 17 bases between.

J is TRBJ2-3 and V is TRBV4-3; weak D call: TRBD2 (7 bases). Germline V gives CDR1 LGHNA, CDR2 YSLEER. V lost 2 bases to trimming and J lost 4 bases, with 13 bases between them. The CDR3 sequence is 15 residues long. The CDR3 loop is CASSQLGGGPDTQYF. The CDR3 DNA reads TGCGCCAGCAGCCAATTGGGGGGGGGCCCAGATACGCAGTATTTT.

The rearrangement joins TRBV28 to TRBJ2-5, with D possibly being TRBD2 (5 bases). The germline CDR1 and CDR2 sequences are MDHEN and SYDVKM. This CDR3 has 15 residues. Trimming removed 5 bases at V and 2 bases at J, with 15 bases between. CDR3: CASSLRNRGQETQYF. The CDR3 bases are TGTGCCAGCAGTCTCAGGAACCGGGGACAAGAGACCCAGTACTTC.

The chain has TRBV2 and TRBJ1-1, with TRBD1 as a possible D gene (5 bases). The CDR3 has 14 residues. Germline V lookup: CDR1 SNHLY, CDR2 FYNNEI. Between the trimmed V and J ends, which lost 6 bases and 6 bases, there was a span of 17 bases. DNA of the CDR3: TGTGCCAGCAGAATGATGGGGGGTATGGCTGAAGCTTTCTTT. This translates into CASRMMGGMAEAFF.

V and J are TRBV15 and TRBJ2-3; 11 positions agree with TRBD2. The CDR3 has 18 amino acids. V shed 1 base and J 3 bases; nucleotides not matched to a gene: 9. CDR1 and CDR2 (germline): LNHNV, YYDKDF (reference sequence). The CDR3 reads CATSRAPVLAGATDTQYF. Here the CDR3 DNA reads TGTGCCACCAGCAGAGCCCCCGTACTAGCGGGAGCTACAGATACGCAGTATTTT.

CDR3 nucleotides: TGTGCCAGCAGCTTGACGGACGGTGCAGGAAACACCATATATTTT. Its protein product is CASSLTDGAGNTIYF. The chain has TRBV7-2 and TRBJ1-3; D ambiguous. Germline assignment: CDR1 SGHTA and CDR2 FQGNSA. The CDR3 has 15 residues. Trimming took 3 bases from V and 4 from J, leaving 13 bases between them.

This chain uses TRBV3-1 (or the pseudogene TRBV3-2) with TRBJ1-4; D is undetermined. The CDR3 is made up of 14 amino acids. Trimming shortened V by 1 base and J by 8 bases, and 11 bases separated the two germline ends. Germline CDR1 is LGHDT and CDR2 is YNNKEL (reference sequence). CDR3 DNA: TGTGCCAGCAGCCAAGCATATGAGGGCGAAAAACTGTTTTTT. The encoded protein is CASSQAYEGEKLFF.

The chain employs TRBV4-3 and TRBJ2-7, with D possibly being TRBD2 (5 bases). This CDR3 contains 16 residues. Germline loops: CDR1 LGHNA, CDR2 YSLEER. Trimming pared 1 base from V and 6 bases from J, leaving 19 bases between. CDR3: CASSQVTGGTSLEQYF. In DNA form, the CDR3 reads TGCGCCAGCAGCCAAGTGACCGGAGGAACCTCTCTCGAGCAGTACTTC.

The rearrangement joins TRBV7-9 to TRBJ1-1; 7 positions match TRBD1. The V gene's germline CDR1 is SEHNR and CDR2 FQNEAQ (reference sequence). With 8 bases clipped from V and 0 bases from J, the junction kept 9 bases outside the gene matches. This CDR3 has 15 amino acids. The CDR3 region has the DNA TGTGCCAGCCAGCCCCAACAGGGGCTGAACACTGAAGCTTTCTTT. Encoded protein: CASQPQQGLNTEAFF.